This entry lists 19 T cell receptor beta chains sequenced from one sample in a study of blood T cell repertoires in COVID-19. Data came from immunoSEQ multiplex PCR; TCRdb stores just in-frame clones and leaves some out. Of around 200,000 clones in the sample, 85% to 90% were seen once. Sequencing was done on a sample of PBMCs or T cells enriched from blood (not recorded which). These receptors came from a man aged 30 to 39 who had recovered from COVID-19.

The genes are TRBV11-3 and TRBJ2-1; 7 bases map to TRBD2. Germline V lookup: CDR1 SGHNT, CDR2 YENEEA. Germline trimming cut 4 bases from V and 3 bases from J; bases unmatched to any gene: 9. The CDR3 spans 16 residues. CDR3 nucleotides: TGTGCCAGCAGCTCTCGGACTAGTCCATTCTACAATGAGCAGTTCTTC. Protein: CASSSRTSPFYNEQFF.

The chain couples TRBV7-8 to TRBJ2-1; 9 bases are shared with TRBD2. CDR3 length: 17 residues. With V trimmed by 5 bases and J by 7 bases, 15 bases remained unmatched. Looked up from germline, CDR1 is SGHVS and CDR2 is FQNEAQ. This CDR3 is CASSPPRFGSGRNEQFF. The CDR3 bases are TGTGCCAGCAGCCCCCCACGCTTCGGTAGCGGGAGAAATGAGCAGTTCTTC.

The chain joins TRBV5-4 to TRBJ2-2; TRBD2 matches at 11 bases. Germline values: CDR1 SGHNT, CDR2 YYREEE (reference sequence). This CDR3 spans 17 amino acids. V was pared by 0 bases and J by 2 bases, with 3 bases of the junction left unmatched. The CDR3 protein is CASSLGLAGLNTGELFF. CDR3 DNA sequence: TGTGCCAGCAGCTTGGGACTAGCGGGGCTCAACACCGGGGAGCTGTTTTTT.

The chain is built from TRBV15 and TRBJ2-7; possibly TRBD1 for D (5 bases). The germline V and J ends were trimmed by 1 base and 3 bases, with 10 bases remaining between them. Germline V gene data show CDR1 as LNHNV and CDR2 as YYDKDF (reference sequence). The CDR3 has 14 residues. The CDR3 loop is CATSRAAGIYEQYF. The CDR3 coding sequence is TGTGCCACCAGCAGAGCCGCAGGGATCTACGAGCAGTACTTC.

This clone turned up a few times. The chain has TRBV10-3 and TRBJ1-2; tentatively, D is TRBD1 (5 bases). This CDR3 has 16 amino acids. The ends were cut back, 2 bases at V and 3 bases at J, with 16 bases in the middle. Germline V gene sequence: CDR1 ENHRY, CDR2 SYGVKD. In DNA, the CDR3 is TGTGCCATCAGTGAGCGGGGGGGAGCCTCCGACTATGGCTACACCTTC. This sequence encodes CAISERGGASDYGYTF.

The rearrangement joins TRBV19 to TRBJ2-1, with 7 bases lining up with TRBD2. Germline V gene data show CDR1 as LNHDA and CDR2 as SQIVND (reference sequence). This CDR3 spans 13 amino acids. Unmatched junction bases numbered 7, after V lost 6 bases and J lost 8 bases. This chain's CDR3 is CASRGGSPDEQFF. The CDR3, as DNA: TGTGCCAGTAGGGGCGGGAGTCCCGATGAGCAGTTCTTC.

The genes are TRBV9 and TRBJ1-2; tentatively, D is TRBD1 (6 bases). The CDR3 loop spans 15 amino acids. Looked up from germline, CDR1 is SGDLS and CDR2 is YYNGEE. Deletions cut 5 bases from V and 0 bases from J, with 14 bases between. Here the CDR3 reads CASSLGQQTNYGYTF. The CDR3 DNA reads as TGTGCCAGCAGTCTAGGACAGCAAACTAACTATGGCTACACCTTC.

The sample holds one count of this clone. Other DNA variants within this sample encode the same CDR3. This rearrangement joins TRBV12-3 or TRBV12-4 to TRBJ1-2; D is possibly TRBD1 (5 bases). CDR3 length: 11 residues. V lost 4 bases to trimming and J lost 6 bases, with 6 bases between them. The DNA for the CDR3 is TGTGCCAGCAGTTGGGGCGATGGCTACACCTTC. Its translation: CASSWGDGYTF.

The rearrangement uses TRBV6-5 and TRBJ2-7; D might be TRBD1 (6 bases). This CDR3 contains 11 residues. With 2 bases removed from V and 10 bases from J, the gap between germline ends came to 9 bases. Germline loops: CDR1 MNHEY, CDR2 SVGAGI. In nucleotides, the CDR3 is TGTGCCAGCAGTTACACGGACAGCCAGTACTTC. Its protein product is CASSYTDSQYF.

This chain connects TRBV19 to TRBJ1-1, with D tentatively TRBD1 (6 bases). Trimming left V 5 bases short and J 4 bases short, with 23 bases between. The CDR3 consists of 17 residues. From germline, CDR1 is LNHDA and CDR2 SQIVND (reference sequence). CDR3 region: CASSEAGQRGGGTEAFF. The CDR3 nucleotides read TGTGCCAGTAGTGAAGCCGGACAGCGCGGGGGTGGCACTGAAGCTTTCTTT.

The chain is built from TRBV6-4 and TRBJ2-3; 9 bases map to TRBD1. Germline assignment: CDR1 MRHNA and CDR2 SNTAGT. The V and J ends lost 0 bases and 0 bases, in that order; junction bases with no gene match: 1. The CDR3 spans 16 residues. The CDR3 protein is CASSDSTGGSTDTQYF. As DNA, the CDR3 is TGTGCCAGCAGTGACTCGACAGGGGGGAGCACAGATACGCAGTATTTT.

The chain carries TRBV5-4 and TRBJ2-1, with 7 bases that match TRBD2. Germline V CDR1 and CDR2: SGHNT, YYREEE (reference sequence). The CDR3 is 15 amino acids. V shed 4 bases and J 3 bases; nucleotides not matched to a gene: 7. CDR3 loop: CASSLSAGSYNEQFF. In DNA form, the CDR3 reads TGTGCCAGCAGCCTATCAGCGGGAAGCTACAATGAGCAGTTCTTC.

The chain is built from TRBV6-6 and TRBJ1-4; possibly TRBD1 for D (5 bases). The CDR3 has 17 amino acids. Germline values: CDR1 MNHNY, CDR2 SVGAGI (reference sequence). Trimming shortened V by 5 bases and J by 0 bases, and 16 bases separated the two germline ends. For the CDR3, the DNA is TGTGCCAGCAGTCGGGACTTACGAAGCGCAACTAATGAAAAACTGTTTTTT. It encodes CASSRDLRSATNEKLFF.

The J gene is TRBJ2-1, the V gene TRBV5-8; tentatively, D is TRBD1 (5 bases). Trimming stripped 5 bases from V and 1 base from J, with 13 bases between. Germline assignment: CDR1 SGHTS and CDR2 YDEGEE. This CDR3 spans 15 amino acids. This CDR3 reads CASRNQGRSYNEQFF. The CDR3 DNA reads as TGTGCCAGCAGGAACCAGGGAAGGTCCTACAATGAGCAGTTCTTC. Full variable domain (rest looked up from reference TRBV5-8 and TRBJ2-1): EAGVTQSPTHLIKTRGQQATLRCSPISGHTSVYWYQQALGLGLQFLLWYDEGEERNRGNFPPRFSGRQFPNYSSELNVNALELEDSALYLCASRNQGRSYNEQFFGPGTRLTVL.

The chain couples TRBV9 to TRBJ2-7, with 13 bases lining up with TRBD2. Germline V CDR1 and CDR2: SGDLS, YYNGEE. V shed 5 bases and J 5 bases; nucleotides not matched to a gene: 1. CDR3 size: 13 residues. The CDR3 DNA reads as TGTGCCAGCAGTGGGACTAGCGGGAACGAGCAGTACTTC. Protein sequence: CASSGTSGNEQYF. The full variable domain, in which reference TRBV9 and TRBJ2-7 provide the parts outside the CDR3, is DSGVTQTPKHLITATGQRVTLRCSPRSGDLSVYWYQQSLDQGLQFLIQYYNGEERAKGNILERFSAQQFPDLHSELNLSSLELGDSALYFCASSGTSGNEQYFGPGTRLTVT.

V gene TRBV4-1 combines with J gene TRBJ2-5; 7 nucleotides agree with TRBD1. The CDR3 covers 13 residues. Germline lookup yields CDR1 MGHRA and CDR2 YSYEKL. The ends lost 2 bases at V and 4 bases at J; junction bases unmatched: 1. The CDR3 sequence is CASSQRGRETQYF. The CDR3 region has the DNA TGCGCCAGCAGCCAAAGGGGGCGAGAGACCCAGTACTTC.

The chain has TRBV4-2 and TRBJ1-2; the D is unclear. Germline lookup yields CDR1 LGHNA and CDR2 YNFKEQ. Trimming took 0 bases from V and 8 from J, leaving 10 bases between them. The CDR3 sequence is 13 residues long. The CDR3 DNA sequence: TGTGCCAGCAGCCAAGATCGAGCGGAGGGCTACACCTTC. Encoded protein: CASSQDRAEGYTF.

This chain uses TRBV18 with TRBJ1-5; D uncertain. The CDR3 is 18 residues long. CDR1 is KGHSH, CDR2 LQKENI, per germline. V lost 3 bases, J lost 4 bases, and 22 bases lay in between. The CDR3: CASSPARREGQQNQPQHF. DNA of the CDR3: TGTGCCAGCTCACCGGCACGGCGGGAAGGGCAGCAAAATCAGCCCCAGCATTTT.

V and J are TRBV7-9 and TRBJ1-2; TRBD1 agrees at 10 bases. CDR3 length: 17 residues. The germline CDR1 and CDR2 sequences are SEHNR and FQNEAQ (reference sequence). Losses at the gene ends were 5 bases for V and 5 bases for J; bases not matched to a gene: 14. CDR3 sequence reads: CASSPFPGQGLRYGYTF. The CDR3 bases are TGTGCCAGCAGCCCTTTCCCGGGACAGGGGTTAAGGTATGGCTACACCTTC.